This is a list of T cell receptor beta chains from one sample in a study of regulatory T cells in long-lasting Graves disease. TCRdb reanalysed the multiplex PCR reads using MiXCR and keeps one entry per CDR3 protein. Among approximately 270,000 distinct CDR3 sequences, around 18% were seen once, and the ten largest hold 13% to 15%. This same sample was also taken into another study, of T cells in Graves' hyperthyroidism and ophthalmopathy.

The specimen was peripheral blood mononuclear cells (PBMCs), collected at new diagnosis, from a patient treated with antithyroid drugs. The receptors originated from a woman in her thirties with Graves disease. Each CDR3 is given with its conserved first and last residue. A D gene is named only where the DNA matches it firmly. Rows may omit the clone size; those that give it use once, few, many or a size class.

>TRBJ1-4|NA|many|TRBV6-2/TRBV6-3
CASSYRDRNEKLFF
TGTGCCAGCAGTTACCGGGACCGGAATGAAAAACTGTTTTTT
>TRBJ1-5|TRBD1|many|TRBV6-1
CASSRTTGTLQHF
TGTGCCAGCAGTCGTACGACAGGGACTCTCCAGCATTTT
>TRBJ2-5|TRBD2|many|TRBV6-1
CASSTLTSRETQYF
TGTGCCAGCAGTACCCTGACTAGCCGGGAGACCCAGTACTTC
>TRBJ2-6|NA|many|TRBV28
CASRARDKFSKPESSGANVLTF
TGTGCCAGCAGGGCCCGGGACAAGTTTTCGAAGCCCGAGAGCTCTGGGGCCAACGTCCTGACTTTC
>TRBJ2-3|TRBD2|many|TRBV20-1
CSARDRRRGGTDTQYF
TGCAGTGCTAGAGATCGTCGACGGGGGGGAACAGATACGCAGTATTTT
>TRBJ2-7|NA|many|TRBV28
CASSPPVRLEQYF
TGTGCCAGCAGCCCCCCGGTCAGACTCGAGCAGTACTTC
>TRBJ1-1|TRBD1|NA|TRBV27
CASSYQGDTEAFF
TGTGCCAGCAGTTACCAGGGGGACACTGAAGCTTTCTTT
>TRBJ1-1|NA|NA|TRBV5-5
CASSLGAYKDAFF
TGTGCCAGCAGCCTTGGGGCATATAAGGACGCTTTCTTT
>TRBJ2-3|NA|many|TRBV6-2/TRBV6-3
CASSEAGRGRLDTQYF
TGTGCCAGCAGTGAAGCGGGCCGGGGGCGCTTAGATACGCAGTATTTT
>TRBJ2-5|TRBD2|many|TRBV20-1
CSARDATSGPQETQYF
TGCAGTGCTAGAGATGCGACTAGCGGGCCCCAAGAGACCCAGTACTTC
>TRBJ2-2|TRBD1|NA|TRBV6-1
CASVGRGRGTSTGELFF
TGTGCCAGCGTAGGCAGGGGGCGAGGTACGAGCACCGGGGAGCTGTTTTTT
>TRBJ1-4|NA|many|TRBV7-2
CASSLRPGRLEKLFF
TGTGCCAGCAGCTTGCGGCCTGGTCGATTGGAAAAACTGTTTTTT
>TRBJ1-1|NA|many|TRBV27
CASSLYGDGNTEAFF
TGTGCCAGCAGTTTATATGGGGACGGGAACACTGAAGCTTTCTTT
>TRBJ2-7|NA|many|TRBV27
CASSPHGPLRSYEQYF
TGTGCCAGCAGTCCCCATGGGCCTTTAAGATCCTACGAGCAGTACTTC
>TRBJ1-2|NA|NA|TRBV25-1
CASRDTGRGYGYTF
TGTGCCAGCAGAGACACGGGTAGGGGCTATGGCTACACCTTC
>TRBJ1-5|NA|NA|TRBV9
CASSVGDTGTQPQHF
TGTGCCAGCAGCGTAGGAGACACAGGGACGCAGCCCCAGCATTTT
>TRBJ1-5|TRBD1|many|TRBV19
CASSMGQGDQPQHF
TGTGCCAGTAGTATGGGACAGGGCGATCAGCCCCAGCATTTT
>TRBJ1-1|TRBD1|once|TRBV6-1
CASSTTGQGVFTEAFF
TGTGCCAGCAGCACCACCGGACAGGGGGTATTCACTGAAGCTTTCTTT
>TRBJ1-1|NA|many|TRBV20-1
CSARNGNLGPFF
TGCAGTGCTAGGAACGGGAACTTGGGACCTTTCTTT
>TRBJ2-3|NA|many|TRBV18
CASSPRTDTQYF
TGTGCCAGCTCACCAAGGACAGATACGCAGTATTTT
>TRBJ2-4|TRBD1|few|TRBV6-1
CASSEGQGAAKNIQYF
TGTGCCAGCAGTGAGGGACAGGGGGCAGCCAAAAACATTCAGTACTTC
>TRBJ2-1|NA|NA|TRBV20-1
CSARTAHPSSYNEQFF
TGCAGTGCTAGGACCGCGCATCCTAGCTCCTACAATGAGCAGTTCTTC
>TRBJ2-1|NA|many|TRBV12-3/TRBV12-4
CAIQRGKRNNEQFF
TGTGCCATCCAGCGCGGCAAAAGAAACAATGAGCAGTTCTTC
>TRBJ2-3|TRBD2|many|TRBV6-2/TRBV6-3
CASSEGLAGPDTQYF
TGTGCCAGCAGTGAAGGACTAGCAGGCCCCGATACGCAGTATTTT
>TRBJ2-5|NA|many|TRBV15
CATSRDSRETQYF
TGTGCCACCAGCAGGGACTCCAGGGAGACCCAGTACTTC
>TRBJ2-1|NA|few|TRBV5-1
CASGGGRGLNEQFF
TGCGCCAGTGGGGGGGGCAGGGGGCTCAATGAGCAGTTCTTC